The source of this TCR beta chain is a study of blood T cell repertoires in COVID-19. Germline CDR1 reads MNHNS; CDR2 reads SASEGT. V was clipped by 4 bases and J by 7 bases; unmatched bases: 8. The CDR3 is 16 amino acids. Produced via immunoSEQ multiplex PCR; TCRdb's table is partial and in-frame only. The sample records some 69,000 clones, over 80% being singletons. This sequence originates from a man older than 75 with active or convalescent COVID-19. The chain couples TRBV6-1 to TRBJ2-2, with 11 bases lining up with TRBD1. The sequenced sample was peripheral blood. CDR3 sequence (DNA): TGTGCCAGCAGTGGACAACCGGGACAGGGGGACGGGGAGCTGTTTTTT. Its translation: CASSGQPGQGDGELFF.